These T cell receptor beta chains were read from a single sample in a study of T cell repertoires in cytomegalovirus infection. These TCRs' antigens remain unknown. Each CDR3 protein gets one entry after TCRdb re-called the reads with MiXCR. The sample has roughly 87,000 distinct CDR3 sequences; less than 30% are singletons. The specimen comprised CD8+ T cells from cultured PBMCs, sampled from culture after CMV antigen stimulation. The receptors come from a human donor in good health (CMV status not recorded). Some clones in this sample may be carry-over from other donors' samples. CDR3s include the opening cysteine and the closing phenylalanine or tryptophan. A D gene is named only where the DNA matches it firmly. Clone size is stated in some rows and not others, as once, few, many or a class when expanded.

J | size | D | V | CDR3 | DNA
TRBJ1-4 | once | . | TRBV24-1 | CATGGSGSEKLFF | TGTGCCACCGGGGGCTCAGGGTCTGAAAAACTGTTTTTT
TRBJ1-1 | many | TRBD1 | TRBV19 | CASSADRGNTEAFF | TGTGCCAGTAGTGCCGACAGGGGAAACACTGAAGCTTTCTTT
TRBJ2-4 | few | . | TRBV2 | CAILVLTKNIQYF | TGTGCCATTTTGGTTTTGACCAAAAACATTCAGTACTTC
TRBJ2-1 | few | TRBD2 | TRBV28 | CASRIAGGPYNEQFF | TGTGCCAGCAGAATAGCGGGGGGGCCCTACAATGAGCAGTTCTTC
TRBJ1-1 | few | . | TRBV12-3/TRBV12-4 | CASSLYRLGAEAFF | TGTGCCAGCAGCTTGTACAGGCTCGGGGCTGAAGCTTTCTTT
TRBJ1-6 | . | . | TRBV7-9 | CASSLGGGEVWSPLHF | TGTGCCAGCAGCTTAGGTGGTGGGGAAGTTTGGTCACCCCTCCACTTT
TRBJ2-2 | . | . | TRBV7-8 | CASALTANTGELFF | TGTGCCAGCGCACTCACAGCGAACACCGGGGAGCTGTTTTTT
TRBJ1-5 | many | TRBD1 | TRBV6-4 | CASSENRGGDQPQHF | TGTGCCAGCAGTGAGAACAGGGGTGGGGATCAGCCCCAGCATTTT
TRBJ2-1 | . | TRBD2 | TRBV20-1 | CSARDTVGRASYNEQFF | TGCAGTGCTAGAGATACCGTGGGGAGGGCCTCCTACAATGAGCAGTTCTTC
TRBJ1-1 | few | . | TRBV19 | CASSVALYTEAFF | TGTGCCAGTAGTGTAGCATTATACACTGAAGCTTTCTTT
TRBJ2-5 | . | . | TRBV10-2 | CASSDGGLVTSNQETQYF | TGCGCCAGCAGTGATGGGGGGCTCGTGACTTCCAACCAAGAGACCCAGTACTTC
TRBJ1-1 | . | TRBD1 | TRBV28 | CASNHDRGSTEAFF | TGTGCCAGCAACCACGACAGGGGTAGTACTGAAGCTTTCTTT
TRBJ2-5 | few | . | TRBV12-3/TRBV12-4 | CASSLVRGQETQYF | TGTGCCAGCAGTTTGGTGCGGGGCCAGGAGACCCAGTACTTC
TRBJ2-3 | many | . | TRBV6-2/TRBV6-3 | CASRTLYRSDTQYF | TGTGCCAGCAGAACCCTCTACAGGTCAGATACGCAGTATTTT
TRBJ1-1 | few | TRBD1 | TRBV7-6 | CASSLGGQWDEAFF | TGTGCCAGCAGCTTAGGGGGACAGTGGGATGAAGCTTTCTTT
TRBJ1-6 | many | TRBD1 | TRBV2 | CASRAGTDNSPLHF | TGTGCCAGCAGGGCCGGGACAGATAATTCACCCCTCCACTTT
TRBJ1-1 | . | . | TRBV19 | CASSMDSFLDANTEAFF | TGTGCCAGTAGTATGGACAGCTTCCTAGATGCGAACACTGAAGCTTTCTTT
TRBJ2-5 | . | TRBD2 | TRBV9 | CASSASAGERWYQETQYF | TGTGCCAGCAGCGCTTCGGCGGGAGAGCGGTGGTATCAAGAGACCCAGTACTTC
TRBJ2-1 | few | TRBD2 | TRBV6-1 | CASSHAGGSSYNEQFF | TGTGCCAGCAGTCACGCGGGGGGGAGCTCCTACAATGAGCAGTTCTTC
TRBJ1-2 | many | TRBD1 | TRBV27 | CASSLQRGRGGYTF | TGTGCCAGCAGTTTGCAGAGGGGGCGCGGGGGCTACACCTTC
TRBJ2-7 | few | . | TRBV7-2 | CASNQADRFYEQYF | TGTGCCTCAAATCAGGCAGATCGTTTCTACGAGCAGTACTTC
TRBJ1-2 | . | . | TRBV5-4 | CASSFDTTQDGYTF | TGTGCCAGCAGCTTTGACACTACCCAAGATGGCTACACCTTC
TRBJ1-4 | few | . | TRBV30 | CAWSLGWALNEKLFF | TGTGCCTGGAGTCTCGGCTGGGCCCTCAATGAAAAACTGTTTTTT
TRBJ2-3 | . | TRBD1 | TRBV6-8 | CASSDTVGTGDLASTDTQYF | TGTGCCAGCAGTGACACGGTCGGGACAGGCGACCTTGCTAGCACAGATACGCAGTATTTT
TRBJ2-1 | . | . | TRBV28 | CASSGTPTVYNEQFF | TGTGCCAGCAGCGGGACCCCGACAGTTTACAATGAGCAGTTCTTC
TRBJ2-1 | . | TRBD2 | TRBV4-1 | CASSQDRAGANEQFF | TGCGCCAGCAGCCAAGATAGAGCGGGGGCCAATGAGCAGTTCTTC
TRBJ1-1 | . | TRBD1 | TRBV7-8 | CASSLWTGENTEAFF | TGTGCCAGCAGCTTATGGACAGGGGAGAACACTGAAGCTTTCTTT
TRBJ2-2 | many | . | TRBV5-1 | CATFNHHTGELFF | TGCGCCACCTTCAATCATCATACCGGGGAGCTGTTTTTT
TRBJ2-3 | . | TRBD2 | TRBV6-1 | CASKVGSGGAADTQYF | TGTGCCAGCAAAGTGGGGAGCGGGGGGGCGGCAGATACGCAGTATTTT
TRBJ1-2 | few | . | TRBV19 | CASTLTGAAGYGYTF | TGTGCCAGTACCCTGACAGGCGCCGCCGGGTATGGCTACACCTTC
TRBJ1-4 | many | . | TRBV7-8 | CASSSRDWTVDEKLFF | TGTGCCAGCAGCTCCCGGGACTGGACAGTTGATGAAAAACTGTTTTTT
TRBJ1-2 | . | . | TRBV7-4 | CASRKTAAYGYTF | TGTGCCAGCAGGAAAACAGCAGCCTATGGCTACACCTTC
TRBJ2-3 | many | TRBD1 | TRBV28 | CASTPLGTGDYPSTDTQYF | TGTGCCAGCACCCCACTCGGGACAGGGGACTACCCTAGCACAGATACGCAGTATTTT
TRBJ2-7 | many | . | TRBV7-9 | CASSGVAHEQYF | TGTGCCAGCAGCGGGGTGGCCCACGAGCAGTACTTC
TRBJ1-2 | many | . | TRBV12-3/TRBV12-4 | CASSITGTDVFYGYTF | TGTGCCAGCAGTATTACCGGGACCGATGTTTTCTATGGCTACACCTTC
TRBJ2-6 | few | . | TRBV19 | CASSTGYSGANVLTF | TGTGCCAGTAGTACTGGTTACTCTGGGGCCAACGTCCTGACTTTC
TRBJ2-3 | . | . | TRBV4-1 | CASSQGVPDTQYF | TGCGCCAGCAGCCAAGGCGTCCCAGATACGCAGTATTTT
TRBJ2-5 | . | TRBD1 | TRBV2 | CASRDRGRQETQYF | TGTGCCAGCAGGGACAGGGGCCGGCAAGAGACCCAGTACTTC
TRBJ1-1 | . | . | TRBV5-1 | CASQRGGMNTEAFF | TGCGCCAGCCAGAGGGGGGGGATGAACACTGAAGCTTTCTTT
TRBJ1-1 | . | . | TRBV20-1 | CSAADTEAFF | TGCAGTGCTGCGGACACTGAAGCTTTCTTT
TRBJ2-1 | . | . | TRBV4-3 | CASSRTNNEQFF | TGCGCCAGCAGCCGTACCAACAATGAGCAGTTCTTC
TRBJ1-2 | many | TRBD1 | TRBV7-2 | CASSSMLRGPGYTF | TGTGCCAGCAGCTCGATGCTCAGGGGGCCAGGCTACACCTTC
TRBJ1-4 | . | . | TRBV19 | CASRPSNEKLFF | TGTGCCAGTAGGCCATCAAATGAAAAACTGTTTTTT
TRBJ1-5 | many | . | TRBV6-1 | CASRPNSNQPQHF | TGTGCCAGTAGACCGAATAGCAATCAGCCCCAGCATTTT
TRBJ1-1 | few | . | TRBV14 | CASSQDPRGRTEAFF | TGTGCCAGCAGCCAAGATCCCAGGGGTCGTACTGAAGCTTTCTTT
TRBJ1-6 | many | . | TRBV6-5 | CASSYSTGEVSPLHF | TGTGCCAGCAGTTACTCGACCGGTGAGGTCTCACCCCTCCACTTT
TRBJ2-5 | . | TRBD2 | TRBV2 | CASSFMAGGGSSETQYF | TGTGCCAGCAGTTTTATGGCGGGGGGTGGTTCGTCTGAGACCCAGTACTTC
TRBJ1-3 | . | . | TRBV9 | CASSVEPTRAGNTIYF | TGTGCCAGCAGCGTAGAACCTACTAGGGCTGGAAACACCATATATTTT
TRBJ1-5 | many | TRBD1 | TRBV19 | CAGGSTGGKVQPQHF | TGTGCCGGCGGCTCGACAGGGGGAAAGGTTCAGCCCCAGCATTTT
TRBJ2-3 | few | TRBD2 | TRBV7-2 | CASSLQRGGSNTQYF | TGTGCCAGCAGCTTACAGCGGGGGGGTTCGAATACGCAGTATTTT
TRBJ2-1 | . | TRBD2 | TRBV3-1 | CASSPLAGGPLKEQFF | TGTGCCAGCAGCCCTCTAGCGGGGGGCCCTCTGAAGGAGCAGTTCTTC
TRBJ2-3 | . | . | TRBV4-2 | CASSQALLTGDTQYF | TGTGCCAGCAGCCAGGCTCTCTTGACTGGGGATACGCAGTATTTT
TRBJ2-3 | . | . | TRBV11-2 | CASSLVKGSTDTQYF | TGTGCCAGCAGCTTAGTTAAGGGTTCGACAGATACGCAGTATTTT
TRBJ1-1 | many | TRBD1 | TRBV28 | CASSLGGQGDWIAEAFF | TGTGCCAGCAGTTTAGGGGGACAGGGGGACTGGATCGCTGAAGCTTTCTTT
TRBJ2-5 | many | . | TRBV5-8 | CASSLGYAQETQYF | TGTGCCAGCAGCTTGGGCTACGCTCAAGAGACCCAGTACTTC